One and the same sample provided the 14 T cell receptor beta chains below, sequenced in a study of T-cell memory formation after mild COVID-19. TCRdb independently ran MiXCR on the 5' RACE reads; one entry per CDR3 protein. Of about 560,000 distinct CDR3 sequences in the sample, less than 25% were seen once. Sequenced sample: PBMCs or a T cell subset sorted from them (not recorded which). The receptors derive from an adult woman who had mild COVID-19 (a few samples of this study predate the infection). Cell type and time point are not known.

The rearrangement joins TRBV10-3 to TRBJ2-7, with D unclear. The CDR3 extends over 12 amino acids. V was cut by 0 bases and J by 5 bases, with 5 bases left in between. Germline-derived CDR1 and CDR2 are ENHRY and SYGVKD. CDR3 in DNA: TGTGCCATCAGTGAGTCTTGGAACGAGCAGTACTTC. This translates into CAISESWNEQYF.

The genes are TRBV28 and TRBJ2-7; 7 positions match TRBD1. CDR1 is MDHEN, CDR2 SYDVKM, per germline. This CDR3 is built from 16 residues. Trimming removed 7 bases from V and 4 bases from J; junction bases left unmatched: 16. This chain's CDR3 is CASTSSGTETNYEQYF. CDR3 DNA: TGTGCCAGCACCTCCTCGGGGACAGAAACGAATTACGAGCAGTACTTC.

V usage is TRBV27 and J usage is TRBJ2-7; TRBD1 matches at 9 bases. J gave up 0 bases and V 0 bases, and 6 bases lay outside the gene matches. CDR1 MNHEY and CDR2 SMNVEV come from the germline V gene (reference sequence). There are 17 residues in the CDR3. The DNA for the CDR3 is TGTGCCAGCAGTTTATCGGTTCCGGGACAGGGCTCCTACGAGCAGTACTTC. Translated, it gives CASSLSVPGQGSYEQYF.

The J gene is TRBJ1-2, the V gene TRBV18; TRBD1 is a possible D gene (5 bases). CDR3 size: 16 residues. Germline-derived CDR1 and CDR2 are KGHSH and LQKENI. The ends were cut back, 0 bases at V and 7 bases at J, with 18 bases in the middle. The CDR3 here is CASSPPTGPALSGYTF. CDR3 coding DNA: TGTGCCAGCTCACCACCGACGGGACCCGCCTTATCTGGCTACACCTTC.

This clonotype was seen only a few times. The genes are TRBV7-6 and TRBJ2-3; 7 nucleotides align to TRBD1. The germline V gene has CDR1 SGHVS and CDR2 FNYEAQ. With 5 bases clipped from V and 3 bases from J, the junction kept 14 bases outside the gene matches. The CDR3 is 17 residues long. The DNA for the CDR3 is TGTGCCAGCAGCCCCCCCCGCAGGGGGAAGAGGACAGATACGCAGTATTTT. Encoded protein: CASSPPRRGKRTDTQYF. The entire variable domain, with the rest obtained from reference TRBV7-6 and TRBJ2-3, is as follows: GAGVSQSPRYKVTKRGQDVALRCDPISGHVSLYWYRQALGQGPEFLTYFNYEAQQDKSGLPNDRFSAERPEGSISTLTIQRTEQRDSAMYRCASSPPRRGKRTDTQYFGPGTRLTVL.

This sequence joins TRBV4-3 and TRBJ1-1, with 7 bases lining up with TRBD1. CDR1 and CDR2 from the germline V gene are LGHNA and YSLEER. The CDR3 spans 18 residues. With 0 bases clipped from V and 0 bases from J, the junction kept 10 bases outside the gene matches. In DNA, the CDR3 is TGCGCCAGCAGCCAAGATCCCCGGCCAACAGGGGTGAACACTGAAGCTTTCTTT. Protein sequence: CASSQDPRPTGVNTEAFF.

The gene calls are TRBV18 and TRBJ2-5, with 9 bases that match TRBD2. V lost 1 base and J lost 3; bases outside the gene matches: 3. CDR1 KGHSH and CDR2 LQKENI come from the germline V gene. CDR3 length equals 15 residues. This chain's CDR3 is CASSPRAGGEETQYF. CDR3 bases: TGTGCCAGCTCACCACGAGCGGGAGGAGAAGAGACCCAGTACTTC.

This clonotype has only a few counts. The V gene is TRBV7-9, the J gene TRBJ1-2, with D hard to call. CDR1 is SEHNR, CDR2 FQNEAQ, per germline (reference sequence). V lost 0 bases and J lost 8, with 13 bases in between. CDR3 size: 14 residues. CDR3 sequence reads: CASSLAGGPGGYTF. The CDR3 nucleotides read TGTGCCAGCAGCTTAGCGGGCGGCCCTGGGGGCTACACCTTC. The whole variable domain, filled in from reference TRBV7-9 and TRBJ1-2, reads DTGVSQNPRHKITKRGQNVTFRCDPISEHNRLYWYRQTLGQGPEFLTYFQNEAQLEKSRLLSDRFSAERPKGSFSTLEIQRTEQGDSAMYLCASSLAGGPGGYTFGSGTRLTVV.

This clonotype was detected only a few times. The gene calls are TRBV20-1 and TRBJ1-1; D not certain. This CDR3 region has 13 residues. Trimming shortened V by 5 bases and J by 1 base, and 11 bases separated the two germline ends. Germline V CDR1 and CDR2: DFQATT, SNEGSKA (reference sequence). In DNA form, the CDR3 reads TGCAGTGCTTCCCGCGATTCGAACACTGAAGCTTTCTTT. It translates to CSASRDSNTEAFF.

This chain links TRBV4-1 with TRBJ1-2; D possibly corresponds to TRBD1 (5 bases). The CDR3 sequence is 16 residues long. Germline V gene lookup returns CDR1 MGHRA and CDR2 YSYEKL. V dropped 1 base and J dropped 3 bases, with 15 bases sitting between them. The CDR3 is CASSQGLSGSHYGYTF. The CDR3 nucleotides read TGCGCCAGCAGCCAAGGGTTGTCAGGGAGCCACTATGGCTACACCTTC.

CDR3 region: CASSQGRGTGETQYF. DNA for the CDR3: TGCGCCAGCAGCCAAGGTCGAGGAACGGGAGAGACCCAGTACTTC. The genes are TRBV4-1 and TRBJ2-5; D is unresolved. Trimming took 1 base from V and 4 from J, leaving 13 bases between them. The CDR3 is 15 amino acids. Looked up from germline, CDR1 is MGHRA and CDR2 is YSYEKL.

The chain links TRBV18 to TRBJ1-1, with D possibly being TRBD1 (5 bases). CDR1 and CDR2 (germline): KGHSH, LQKENI. Trimming stripped 6 bases from V and 0 bases from J, with 26 bases between. The CDR3 has 19 residues. The CDR3 DNA reads as TGTGCCAGCTCCCCTGTTCTCACCAGGAAAGGGACCATGAACACTGAAGCTTTCTTT. Its protein is CASSPVLTRKGTMNTEAFF.

This clonotype came up a few times. This chain connects TRBV24-1 to TRBJ2-1; D not certain. The germline V gene encodes CDR1 KGHDR and CDR2 SFDVKD. The CDR3 loop spans 16 amino acids. The V gene lost 3 bases and the J gene lost 0 bases, with 11 bases spanning the gap. The CDR3 DNA follows: TGTGCCACCAGTGATCGGAGTCTAAGCTCCTACAATGAGCAGTTCTTC. This translates into CATSDRSLSSYNEQFF.

This clonotype appeared a few times. The chain uses TRBV10-3 and TRBJ2-7; 8 bases agree with TRBD1. This CDR3 has 13 amino acids. V lost 3 bases to trimming and J lost 9 bases; unmatched junction nucleotides: 7. Germline CDR1 ENHRY, CDR2 SYGVKD. The DNA of the CDR3 is TGTGCCATCAGTGAAGGGGGGCAGGGGGCGCAGTACTTC. Translated: CAISEGGQGAQYF.